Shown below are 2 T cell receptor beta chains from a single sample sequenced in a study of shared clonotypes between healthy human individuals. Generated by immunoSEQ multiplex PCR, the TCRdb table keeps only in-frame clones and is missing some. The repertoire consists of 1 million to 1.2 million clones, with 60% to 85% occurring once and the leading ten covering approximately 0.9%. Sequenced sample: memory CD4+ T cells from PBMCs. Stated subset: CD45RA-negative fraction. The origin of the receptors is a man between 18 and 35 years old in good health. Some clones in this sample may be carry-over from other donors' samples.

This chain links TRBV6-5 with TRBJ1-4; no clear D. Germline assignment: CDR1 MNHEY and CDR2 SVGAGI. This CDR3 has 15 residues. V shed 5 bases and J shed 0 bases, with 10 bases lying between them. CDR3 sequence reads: CASSTDSATNEKLFF. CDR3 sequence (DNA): TGTGCCAGCAGTACCGACTCCGCAACTAATGAAAAACTGTTTTTT.

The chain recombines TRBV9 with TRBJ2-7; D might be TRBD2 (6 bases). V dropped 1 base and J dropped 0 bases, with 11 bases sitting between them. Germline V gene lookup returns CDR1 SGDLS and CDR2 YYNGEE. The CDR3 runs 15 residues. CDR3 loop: CASSVSGGSSYEQYF. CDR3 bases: TGTGCCAGCAGCGTAAGTGGGGGGAGCTCCTACGAGCAGTACTTC.